There are a few counts of the clone carrying this T cell receptor (beta chain). The antigen is unknown. The data derive from a study of shared clonotypes between healthy human individuals. Profiling relied on immunoSEQ multiplex PCR, and the TCRdb table lists in-frame clones only, not all of them. The sample holds hundreds of thousands of clones; around four fifths are singletons and the top ten take 8.5% to 12%. Adults of Caucasian background living in Nashville, Tennessee made up all donors. CD4+ cells yielded CD45RA+ naive and CD45RA-negative memory subsets. The length of the CDR3 is 16 residues. Germline CDR1 LNHDA, CDR2 SQIVND (reference sequence). V shed 4 bases and J 4 bases; nucleotides not matched to a gene: 9. Broader study findings: There were few donors, and this limited the genetic and exposure-history diversity represented.

This TCR came from a man aged 25 to 40 in good health. Sample: memory CD4+ T cells sorted from blood. As to subset: CD45RA-negative fraction. The chain is built from TRBV19 and TRBJ2-3; 9 nucleotides align to TRBD1. CDR3 protein: CASSTRDRVIADTQYF. CDR3 DNA: TGTGCCAGTAGTACCCGGGACAGGGTAATCGCAGATACGCAGTATTTT.